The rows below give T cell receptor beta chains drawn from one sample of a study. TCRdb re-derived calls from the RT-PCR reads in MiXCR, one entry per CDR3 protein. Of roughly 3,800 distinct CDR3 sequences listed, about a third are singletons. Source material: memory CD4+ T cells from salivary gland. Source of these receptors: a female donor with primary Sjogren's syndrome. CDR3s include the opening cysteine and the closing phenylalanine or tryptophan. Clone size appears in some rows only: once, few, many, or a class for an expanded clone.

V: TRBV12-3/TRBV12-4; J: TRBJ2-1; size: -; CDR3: CASSLIGRPSYNEQFF
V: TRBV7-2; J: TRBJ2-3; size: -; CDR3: CASSWDRGLYNEQYF
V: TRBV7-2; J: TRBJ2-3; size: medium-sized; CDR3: CASSLGGGRTDTQYF
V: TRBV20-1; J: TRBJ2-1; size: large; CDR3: CSARIAGGRYNEQFF
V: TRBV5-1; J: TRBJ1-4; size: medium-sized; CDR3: CASRLFPGGELFF
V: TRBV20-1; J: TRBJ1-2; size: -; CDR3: CSARASGFSYTF
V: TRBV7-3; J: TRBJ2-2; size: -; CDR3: CASSDYRVVFF
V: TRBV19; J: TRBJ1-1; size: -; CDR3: CASSIDGTAKAFF
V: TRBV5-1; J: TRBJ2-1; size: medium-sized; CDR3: CASSFVLSYNEQFF
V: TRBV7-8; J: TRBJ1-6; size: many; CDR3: CASSANRGVNSPLHF